What follows describes a single TCR beta chain. Its antigen is unidentified. These data are taken from a study of T cells in localized non-small cell lung cancer. Points from the study as a whole: Of the top 100 tumor clones, median around 62 were in adjacent lung, more than 25 among its top 100.

This table comes from immunoSEQ multiplex PCR, and its TCRdb copy is limited to in-frame clones, with some not included. The sample lists around 48,000 clones, 60% to 85% seen once, with about a sixth in the top ten. The origin of this receptor is a man aged 40 to 70 with stage I squamous cell lung carcinoma. The specimen was peripheral blood, collected before any cancer treatment.

The CDR3 spells CASSPPGRASTGELFF. The DNA of the CDR3 is TGTGCCAGCAGCCCCCCCGGCAGGGCCAGCACCGGGGAGCTGTTTTTT. This chain links TRBV5-4 with TRBJ2-2; D is possibly TRBD1 (5 bases). V lost 4 bases and J 4 bases, leaving 17 bases between the germline ends. Per germline, CDR1 SGHNT and CDR2 YYREEE (reference sequence). CDR3 length equals 16 residues.